Below, 18 T cell receptor beta chains from the same sample are listed, as sequenced in a study of post-analysis software for immune sequencing data. The study, taken as a whole, reports: The study found TRBV5-6, TRBV5-1 and TRBV20-1 among roughly 5 TRBV segments more frequent in patients than controls.

No antigen has been identified for these receptors. Unique molecular identifiers were present in the TCR beta cDNA libraries. TCRdb re-derived calls from the PCR reads in MiXCR, one entry per CDR3 protein. The profile shows hundreds of thousands of distinct CDR3 sequences, 25% to 30% of them singletons. The sequenced sample was blood. The receptors were gathered from a girl aged 5-17 years with multiple sclerosis.

This clonotype has at least ten counts. The chain recombines TRBV12-3 or TRBV12-4 with TRBJ2-6; no reliable D call. CDR3 length: 17 amino acids. Between the trimmed V and J ends, which lost 2 bases and 0 bases, there was a span of 11 bases. The CDR3 DNA reads TGTGCCAGCAGTTTAATCCAGGTCCACTCTGGGGCCAACGTCCTGACTTTC. The encoded protein is CASSLIQVHSGANVLTF.

V gene TRBV9 combines with J gene TRBJ2-1; TRBD2 matches at 11 bases. The germline V gene encodes CDR1 SGDLS and CDR2 YYNGEE. The trim removed 3 bases at V and 4 bases at J, leaving 9 bases unmatched. This CDR3 has 17 amino acids. CDR3 protein: CASSASILAGVYNEQFF. In DNA, the CDR3 is TGTGCCAGCAGCGCCTCGATACTAGCGGGAGTTTACAATGAGCAGTTCTTC. Full variable domain (remainder filled in from reference TRBV9 and TRBJ2-1): DSGVTQTPKHLITATGQRVTLRCSPRSGDLSVYWYQQSLDQGLQFLIQYYNGEERAKGNILERFSAQQFPDLHSELNLSSLELGDSALYFCASSASILAGVYNEQFFGPGTRLTVL.

CDR3 sequence: CASSLRPKVTYNEQFF. CDR3 nucleotide sequence: TGTGCCAGCAGCCTCCGACCGAAAGTGACCTACAATGAGCAGTTCTTC. The genes are TRBV7-8 and TRBJ2-1; D is undetermined. The CDR3 is made up of 16 amino acids. The germline gives CDR1 SGHVS, CDR2 FQNEAQ. V shed 5 bases and J shed 2 bases, with 16 bases lying between them. Combining the CDR3 with reference TRBV7-8 and TRBJ2-1 gives the whole variable domain GAGVSQSPRYKVAKRGQDVALRCDPISGHVSLFWYQQALGQGPEFLTYFQNEAQLDKSGLPSDRFFAERPEGSVSTLKIQRTQQEDSAVYLCASSLRPKVTYNEQFFGPGTRLTVL.

In this sample, this clonotype turned up a few times. V usage is TRBV12-3 or TRBV12-4 and J usage is TRBJ2-1, with D tentatively TRBD1 or TRBD2 (6 bases each). Trimming shortened V by 3 bases and J by 0 bases, and 12 bases separated the two germline ends. This CDR3 region has 16 residues. As DNA, the CDR3 is TGTGCCAGCAGTTTGGGGGCGGGACGCTCCTACAATGAGCAGTTCTTC. Its protein is CASSLGAGRSYNEQFF.

J is TRBJ1-2 and V is TRBV3-1, with D possibly TRBD1 on 5 matching bases. The CDR3 loop spans 13 amino acids. Germline V CDR1 and CDR2: LGHDT, YNNKEL (reference sequence). V was pared by 3 bases and J by 8 bases, with 13 bases between. CDR3 residues: CASSHRAGYGYTF. DNA for the CDR3: TGTGCCAGCAGCCACCGGGCAGGGTACGGCTACACCTTC. Using reference TRBV3-1 and TRBJ1-2 for the parts outside the CDR3, the full variable domain is DTAVSQTPKYLVTQMGNDKSIKCEQNLGHDTMYWYKQDSKKFLKIMFSYNNKELIINETVPNRFSPKSPDKAHLNLHINSLELGDSAVYFCASSHRAGYGYTFGSGTRLTVV.

The gene calls are TRBV3-1 and TRBJ2-1; the D gene is possibly TRBD1 (6 bases). The CDR3 length is 14 residues. The germline V gene has CDR1 LGHDT and CDR2 YNNKEL (reference sequence). Trimming took 0 bases from V and 14 from J, leaving 17 bases between them. CDR3 in DNA: TGTGCCAGCAGCCAAGACCTGACAACAGGGCTCGAGTTCTTC. Its translation: CASSQDLTTGLEFF.

V gene TRBV20-1 combines with J gene TRBJ2-1, with D possibly TRBD2 on 5 matching bases. V was shortened by 3 bases and J by 4 bases, with 10 bases between the two germline ends. The germline gives CDR1 DFQATT, CDR2 SNEGSKA (reference sequence). This CDR3 has 13 residues. This chain's CDR3 is CSARGRRYNEQFF. In DNA form, the CDR3 reads TGCAGTGCTAGGGGCCGGAGGTACAATGAGCAGTTCTTC.

This clonotype was seen more than once but under ten times. The chain combines TRBV28 with TRBJ1-2; a possible D gene is TRBD1 (5 bases). V lost 5 bases and J 6 bases, leaving 19 bases between the germline ends. This CDR3 is built from 15 residues. Per germline, CDR1 MDHEN and CDR2 SYDVKM. The CDR3 sequence is CASSPGVGQVHGYTF. CDR3 in DNA: TGTGCCAGCAGTCCCGGGGTGGGGCAAGTGCATGGCTACACCTTC.

The rearrangement joins TRBV11-2 to TRBJ2-1, with D perhaps TRBD2 (5 bases). CDR1 and CDR2 (germline): SGHAT, FQNNGV. V dropped 1 base and J dropped 2 bases, with 18 bases sitting between them. The length of the CDR3 is 18 residues. In nucleotides, the CDR3 is TGTGCCAGCAGCTTAGCTCTTCGGGGTCCTAGGACCTACAATGAGCAGTTCTTC. Translating it yields CASSLALRGPRTYNEQFF. Looking up the rest from reference TRBV11-2 and TRBJ2-1 gives the full variable domain: EAGVAQSPRYKIIEKRQSVAFWCNPISGHATLYWYQQILGQGPKLLIQFQNNGVVDDSQLPKDRFSAERLKGVDSTLKIQPAKLEDSAVYLCASSLALRGPRTYNEQFFGPGTRLTVL.

This clonotype was counted a few times. The chain joins TRBV20-1 to TRBJ1-5, with D tentatively TRBD1 (6 bases). Germline V gives CDR1 DFQATT, CDR2 SNEGSKA (reference sequence). The CDR3 contains 13 residues. V was pared by 6 bases and J by 7 bases, with 16 bases between. CDR3 protein: CSAPQGSGQPQHF. The CDR3 coding sequence is TGCAGTGCACCCCAGGGGTCAGGACAGCCCCAGCATTTT.

The genes are TRBV7-9 and TRBJ2-7; 8 positions match TRBD1. TRBJ2-5 explains the end of the DNA better; the J call may be wrong. Germline V CDR1 and CDR2: SEHNR, FQNEAQ (reference sequence). The CDR3 has 13 residues. CDR3 loop: CASSQGQGQTQYF. Written as DNA, the CDR3 is TGTGCCAGCAGCCAAGGACAGGGCCAGACCCAGTACTTC.

This clonotype occurred a few times. The chain couples TRBV9 to TRBJ2-1, with 11 bases matching TRBD2. The CDR3 contains 18 residues. Germline assignment: CDR1 SGDLS and CDR2 YYNGEE. V shed 2 bases and J 6 bases; nucleotides not matched to a gene: 13. The CDR3: CASSVFSGGAVLRNEQFF. The DNA of the CDR3 is TGTGCCAGCAGCGTGTTTAGCGGGGGGGCCGTGTTACGCAATGAGCAGTTCTTC.

The chain uses TRBV3-1 and TRBJ2-1; no reliable D call. Germline values: CDR1 LGHDT, CDR2 YNNKEL (reference sequence). The V gene lost 5 bases and the J gene lost 8 bases, with 22 bases spanning the gap. The CDR3 covers 16 residues. CDR3 protein: CASSASRRPLGYEQFF. CDR3 bases: TGTGCCAGCAGCGCAAGCCGTCGGCCTCTAGGTTATGAGCAGTTCTTC.

This chain connects TRBV7-2 to TRBJ2-2; 10 nucleotides agree with TRBD2. The trim removed 4 bases at V and 0 bases at J, leaving 2 bases unmatched. Germline values: CDR1 SGHTA, CDR2 FQGNSA. The CDR3 runs 16 residues. This chain's CDR3 is CASSWTSGSNTGELFF. CDR3 bases: TGTGCCAGCAGCTGGACTAGCGGCTCGAACACCGGGGAGCTGTTTTTT.

The rearrangement links TRBV5-1 to TRBJ2-7; TRBD1 agrees at 7 bases. V lost 0 bases to trimming and J lost 0 bases; unmatched junction nucleotides: 9. The CDR3 totals 17 residues. Germline assignment: CDR1 SGHRS and CDR2 YFSETQ. CDR3 in DNA: TGCGCCAGCAGCTTGGGCGTTCCGGGACAGAGCTCCTACGAGCAGTACTTC. Amino acids: CASSLGVPGQSSYEQYF.

The chain employs TRBV5-1 and TRBJ2-1, with 12 bases matching TRBD2. V trimming: 4 bases; J trimming: 8 bases; junction bases outside the gene matches: 10. The CDR3 totals 16 residues. The V gene's germline CDR1 is SGHRS and CDR2 YFSETQ. CDR3 DNA sequence: TGCGCCAGCAGCCGTCGGACTAGCGGGATGTTCGATGAGCAGTTCTTC. This encodes CASSRRTSGMFDEQFF.

There are a few counts of this clonotype. V gene TRBV7-2 combines with J gene TRBJ1-4, with 10 bases matching TRBD1. The CDR3 consists of 15 residues. CDR1 and CDR2 (germline): SGHTA, FQGNSA. V trimming: 5 bases; J trimming: 8 bases; junction bases outside the gene matches: 8. DNA of the CDR3: TGTGCCAGCAGCGCCGGGACAGGGGACGGGGAAAAACTGTTTTTT. Protein: CASSAGTGDGEKLFF.

The table lists this clonotype with a few counts. The V call is TRBV29-1, the J call TRBJ2-7; 7 nucleotides agree with TRBD2. The CDR3 is 14 residues long. The trim removed 6 bases at V and 4 bases at J, leaving 12 bases unmatched. In germline, CDR1 is SQVTM, CDR2 ANQGSEA. This chain's CDR3 is CSVGIPGGRYEQYF. The CDR3 DNA reads TGCAGCGTCGGGATCCCGGGGGGACGGTACGAGCAGTACTTC.